These T cell receptor beta chains were read from a single sample in a study of regulatory T cells in long-lasting Graves disease. TCRdb analysed the multiplex PCR reads with MiXCR anew, one entry per CDR3 protein. The table records approximately 350,000 distinct CDR3 sequences, approximately 10% of them present only once. The sample was also linked to a second study, of T cells in Graves' hyperthyroidism and ophthalmopathy.

This sample comprised peripheral blood mononuclear cells (PBMCs), obtained at new diagnosis, from a patient treated with antithyroid drugs. These TCRs come from a woman between 18 and 29 years old with Graves disease. CDR3s include the opening cysteine and the closing phenylalanine or tryptophan. The D gene is left open where the match is weak. Only some rows state a clone size, as once, few, many or a class for expanded clones.

CDR3aa	CDR3nt	d_gene	v_gene	abundance	j_gene
CAISPGQGRTGELFF	TGTGCCATCAGTCCGGGACAGGGGCGAACCGGGGAGCTGTTTTTT	TRBD1	TRBV10-3	many	TRBJ2-2
CASRIDRGEKLFF	TGTGCCAGTAGGATCGACAGAGGCGAAAAACTGTTTTTT	NA	TRBV19	NA	TRBJ1-4
CATSEKPGLELREQFF	TGTGCCACCAGTGAGAAACCGGGACTAGAGCTACGTGAGCAGTTCTTC	TRBD2	TRBV24-1	many	TRBJ2-1
CASSPLAGGYYNEQFF	TGTGCCAGCTCACCCTTAGCGGGGGGATACTACAATGAGCAGTTCTTC	TRBD2	TRBV18	many	TRBJ2-1
CAWSVRGGSYEQYF	TGTGCCTGGAGTGTACGAGGAGGTTCCTACGAGCAGTACTTC	NA	TRBV30	many	TRBJ2-7
CASSTTATGIAYGYTF	TGTGCCAGTAGTACCACAGCGACCGGTATTGCGTATGGCTACACCTTC	NA	TRBV19	once	TRBJ1-2
CSARERESSGNTIYF	TGCAGCGCGAGGGAGAGGGAAAGCTCTGGAAACACCATATATTTT	NA	TRBV29-1	many	TRBJ1-3
CASSDPRQGLGETQYF	TGTGCCAGCAGTGACCCCCGACAGGGCCTTGGGGAGACCCAGTACTTC	TRBD1	TRBV6-1	many	TRBJ2-5
CASSPGAAGNQPQHF	TGCGCCAGCAGCCCCGGGGCCGCGGGCAATCAGCCCCAGCATTTT	NA	TRBV5-1	many	TRBJ1-5
CASSEPGQDGNQPQHF	TGTGCCAGCAGTGAACCTGGACAGGATGGCAATCAGCCCCAGCATTTT	TRBD1	TRBV6-1	many	TRBJ1-5
CASSYDSGAYEQYF	TGTGCCAGCAGTTACGATAGCGGAGCCTACGAGCAGTACTTC	NA	TRBV6-5	NA	TRBJ2-7
CASSPFPTSGGHGEGKEQFF	TGTGCCAGCAGTCCCTTCCCGACTAGCGGGGGCCACGGGGAAGGAAAGGAGCAGTTCTTC	TRBD2	TRBV12-3/TRBV12-4	many	TRBJ2-1
CASSPRADATNEKLFF	TGTGCCAGCAGCCCCCGTGCGGACGCAACTAATGAAAAACTGTTTTTT	NA	TRBV7-2	many	TRBJ1-4
CSARRERTGYTF	TGCAGCGCTAGGAGGGAGCGGACTGGCTACACCTTC	NA	TRBV29-1	few	TRBJ1-2
CASSEEGANVLTF	TGTGCCAGCAGCGAGGAGGGGGCCAACGTCCTGACTTTC	NA	TRBV9	NA	TRBJ2-6
CASGPTGTGPLNTEAFF	TGTGCTAGTGGTCCAACCGGGACAGGGCCCCTGAACACTGAAGCTTTCTTT	TRBD1	TRBV12-5	many	TRBJ1-1
CASSSDTSSGDTQYF	TGTGCCAGCAGCTCCGACACATCAAGCGGGGATACGCAGTATTTT	NA	TRBV7-6	NA	TRBJ2-3
CASSQEGTQPIDEQFF	TGCGCCAGCAGCCAAGAAGGGACCCAACCGATCGATGAGCAGTTCTTC	NA	TRBV4-3	many	TRBJ2-1
CASTYGLSDEQFF	TGTGCCAGCACCTATGGACTGAGCGATGAGCAGTTCTTC	NA	TRBV2	many	TRBJ2-1
CSAAGTGSLETQYF	TGCAGTGCGGCCGGGACAGGGAGTTTGGAGACCCAGTACTTC	TRBD1	TRBV20-1	many	TRBJ2-5
CASSLVGTTPYEQYF	TGTGCCAGCAGCTTAGTCGGGACTACTCCCTACGAGCAGTACTTC	TRBD2	TRBV7-2	once	TRBJ2-7
CASSSSGPYEQYF	TGTGCCAGCAGTTCTAGCGGGCCCTACGAGCAGTACTTC	TRBD2	TRBV28	many	TRBJ2-7
CASSTVLNTEAFF	TGTGCCAGCAGTACAGTTCTGAACACTGAAGCTTTCTTT	NA	TRBV12-3/TRBV12-4	many	TRBJ1-1
CASSPPISKYNEQFF	TGTGCCAGCAGCCCTCCCATATCCAAATACAATGAGCAGTTCTTC	NA	TRBV3-1	many	TRBJ2-1
CASSYYTGTEAFF	TGTGCCAGCAGTTACTATACAGGGACTGAAGCTTTCTTT	NA	TRBV6-9	many	TRBJ1-1
CATSRTSGLTGWRSPLHF	TGTGCCACCAGCAGAACTTCTGGGCTAACAGGGTGGCGTTCACCCCTCCACTTT	NA	TRBV15	many	TRBJ1-6
CASSQDRPETSLNQPQHF	TGTGCCAGCAGCCAAGATCGACCCGAGACTAGCCTTAATCAGCCCCAGCATTTT	NA	TRBV14	few	TRBJ1-5
CASSLRGANEQFF	TGCGCCAGCAGCCTTAGAGGAGCCAATGAGCAGTTCTTC	NA	TRBV4-3	NA	TRBJ2-1
CASSLGGLETGTRYF	TGTGCCAGCAGCTTAGGGGGACTAGAGACAGGTACGCGGTATTTT	TRBD2	TRBV11-3	NA	TRBJ2-3
CASSFRGLYGYTF	TGTGCCAGCAGCTTTAGGGGGTTATATGGCTACACCTTC	NA	TRBV11-2	many	TRBJ1-2
CATSEDVLGTSIQETQYF	TGTGCCACCAGCGAAGATGTGTTGGGGACTAGCATCCAAGAGACCCAGTACTTC	TRBD2	TRBV24-1	many	TRBJ2-5
CASSPGAGGYYNEQFF	TGTGCCAGCAGCCCCGGGGCGGGGGGGTATTATAATGAGCAGTTCTTC	TRBD2	TRBV27	few	TRBJ2-1
CSAFHQKRNRPGQQIVRDGYTF	TGCAGCGCGTTTCATCAAAAACGGAACCGACCGGGACAGCAAATTGTCAGGGATGGCTACACCTTC	TRBD1	TRBV20-1	few	TRBJ1-2
CASTLDGSSYNEQFF	TGTGCCAGCACCCTAGACGGGAGCTCCTACAATGAGCAGTTCTTC	NA	TRBV6-1	many	TRBJ2-1
CASRTLDPSGANVLTF	TGTGCCAGCAGGACCCTGGATCCTTCTGGGGCCAACGTCCTGACTTTC	NA	TRBV6-1	few	TRBJ2-6
CASSTGTGRNTEAFF	TGTGCCAGTAGTACGGGGACAGGGAGGAACACTGAAGCTTTCTTT	TRBD1	TRBV19	NA	TRBJ1-1
CASSYGGWRGETEAFF	TGTGCCAGCAGTTACGGAGGGTGGAGGGGTGAAACTGAAGCTTTCTTT	NA	TRBV6-5	many	TRBJ1-1
CASSFRLEGTQYF	TGTGCCAGCAGCTTCCGACTAGAAGGGACCCAGTACTTC	NA	TRBV7-2	many	TRBJ2-5
CSSSQTADTQYF	TGCAGTTCCTCTCAAACGGCAGATACGCAGTATTTT	NA	TRBV20-1	NA	TRBJ2-3
CASRRRGDNQPQHF	TGTGCCAGCAGGCGCAGGGGGGACAATCAGCCCCAGCATTTT	TRBD1	TRBV6-1	many	TRBJ1-5
CATASPTGANVLTF	TGCGCCACCGCTAGTCCTACTGGGGCCAACGTCCTGACTTTC	NA	TRBV4-1	few	TRBJ2-6
CASSYSMFVGGQETQYF	TGTGCCAGCAGTTACTCGATGTTCGTAGGGGGTCAAGAGACCCAGTACTTC	NA	TRBV6-2/TRBV6-3	few	TRBJ2-5
CASSITGDVYGYTF	TGTGCCAGTAGTATTACGGGGGATGTCTATGGCTACACCTTC	NA	TRBV19	many	TRBJ1-2